This T cell receptor (beta chain) was recorded in a study of CD8+ T cells in alopecia areata. Findings of the study overall: Uncertain still, given a single nonresponder, is whether baseline CD8+ expansion links to response.

Remarks on this clone: Its antigen is not known.

Trimming removed 1 base at V and 6 bases at J, with 9 bases between. CDR1 is SQVTM and CDR2 is ANQGSEA in the germline V gene. The CDR3 runs to 13 residues. Treatment specified: oral pan-JAK inhibitor, 5-10 mg twice daily. Alopecia areata patients provided lesional scalp punch biopsies and peripheral blood, both collected for the study. Following RNA extraction, reverse transcription yielded cDNA that acted as the sequencing template. Measured with immunoSEQ multiplex PCR; TCRdb has only the in-frame clones, and not every one. The sample carries about 97,000 clones, almost 60% recorded once. The TCR was taken from a human donor with alopecia areata. The chain joins TRBV29-1 to TRBJ1-4; weak D call: TRBD1 (6 bases). The starting material was CD8+ T cells sorted from blood, obtained at roughly week 55, from a patient treated with tofacitinib. CDR3 sequence: CSVEGGRDEKLFF. In DNA, the CDR3 is TGCAGCGTTGAAGGGGGGCGGGATGAAAAACTGTTTTTT.